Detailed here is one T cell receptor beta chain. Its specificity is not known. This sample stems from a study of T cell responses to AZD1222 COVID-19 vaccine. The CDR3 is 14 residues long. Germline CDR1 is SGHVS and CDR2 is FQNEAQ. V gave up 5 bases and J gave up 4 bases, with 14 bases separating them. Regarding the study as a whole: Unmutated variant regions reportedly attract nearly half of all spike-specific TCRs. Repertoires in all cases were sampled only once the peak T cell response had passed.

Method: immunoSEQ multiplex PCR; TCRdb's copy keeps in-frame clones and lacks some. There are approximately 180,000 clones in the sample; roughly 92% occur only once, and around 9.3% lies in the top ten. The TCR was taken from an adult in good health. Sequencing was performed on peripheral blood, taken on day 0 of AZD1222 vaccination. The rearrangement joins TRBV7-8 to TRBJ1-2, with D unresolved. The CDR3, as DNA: TGTGCCAGCAGCATTTTCTCAGGCTTCTATGGCTACACCTTC. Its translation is CASSIFSGFYGYTF.